This T cell receptor (beta chain) derives from a study of shared clonotypes between healthy human individuals (TCRdb year 2020). Describing the broader study: Two women and a few men aged 18 to 49 years were included in the cohort. Each donor's leukapheresis produced roughly between roughly 0.85 and 9 billion PBMCs. To increase sequencing depth and limit assay-specific biases, different laboratories used diverse techniques to prepare libraries and sequence TCR repertoires. To estimate repertoire size and how much clonotype sharing occurs between individuals, the study deeply sequenced the blood TCR repertoires of several healthy adults.

Note on this clone: Its antigen specificity is not known. No per-base quality is available; no much larger clone lies one base away.

General study outcomes and caveats: Only blood was sampled, and tissue TCR repertoires likely differ from those in blood. The genetic and exposure-history diversity represented was limited by the small number of donors. Pairwise subsampling indicated that sequencing depth was expected to affect the degree of clonotype sharing among donors.

Donors were healthy HIV-negative adults with no recently reported acute infections or vaccinations. Every donor was a Caucasian adult residing in Nashville, Tennessee, USA. In the unsorted samples, approximately 85 million PBMCs were counted, and genomic DNA was extracted using the QIAamp DNA Blood Mini kit. Blood was collected by leukapheresis, and PBMCs were isolated by Ficoll-Histopaque density gradient centrifugation and then cryopreserved in liquid nitrogen vapor phase. Using the deep immunoSEQ assay, TCR CDR3 regions were amplified from genomic DNA by multiplex PCR. Extracted genomic DNA from each cell subset was distributed evenly across all wells of several immunoSEQ 96-well plates, and each plate was treated as a replicate. Each replicate PCR for unsorted PBMC received about 0.3 ug genomic DNA, equal to 30,000 to 35,000 T cell genomes. Ten immunoSEQ deep assay plates were used to sequence the unsorted PBMC genomic DNA. Purified libraries were quantified with a Qubit 3.0 fluorometer, sized on a Bioanalyzer 2100, and re-quantified with the KAPA Library Quantification kit. Every immunoSEQ 96-well plate was sequenced on a dedicated single-read 150-cycle Illumina NextSeq 550 flow cell. Regarding the original processing steps: Because only junctional sequences without quality scores were contained in the immunoSEQ output, filtering matching that applied to full-length reads could not be performed. Sequences were annotated with PyIR, a Python wrapper for IgBLAST v1.9, and V/J genes and CDR3 were assigned using IMGT germline references. Reads were filtered out if the reads had weak V/J assignments (E-value above 1e-6), no CDR3, stop codons, out-of-frame junctions, or ambiguous translated residues. V3J clonotypes were defined as sequences sharing an identical inferred V gene, J gene, and CDR3 amino acid sequence. To compute the percentage overlap between repertoires, the number of shared unique clonotypes was divided by the size of the smaller repertoire. Richness of each repertoire was evaluated using RTK rarefaction, the Chao1 estimator, and Recon v2.1 estimates of unobserved clonotypes. What TCRdb holds here is the immuneACCESS table cut down to in-frame rearrangements. Part of the clones is not present; checked against another copy, under half of the missing clones reflect an unresolved V gene, and the others are unexplained. V and J calls and clone size follow that table, whereas D and trimming were derived from the DNA. This sample comprises hundreds of thousands of clones, around three quarters of them detected only once. Jointly, the top ten make up around 12% of the sample.

The origin of this receptor is a woman in her thirties or forties in good health. Some clones in this sample may be carry-over from other donors' samples. The sample taken for sequencing was PBMCs.

The CDR3 loop reads CASSLVPGGEQYF. The nucleotide sequence reads TGCGCCAGCAGCTTGGTTCCCGGCGGGGAGCAGTACTTC. The receptor chain draws on TRBV5-1 and TRBJ2-7; D gene: possibly TRBD2, on 5 matching bases. Looking up the germline V gene yields CDR1 SGHRS and CDR2 YFSETQ. A distance of 11 bases separates the germline ends of V and J, which lose 0 bases and 7 bases respectively. The CDR3 spans 13 residues, from the cysteine through the phenylalanine. This entry keeps only the CDR3 DNA: 39 bases, framed from base 1.